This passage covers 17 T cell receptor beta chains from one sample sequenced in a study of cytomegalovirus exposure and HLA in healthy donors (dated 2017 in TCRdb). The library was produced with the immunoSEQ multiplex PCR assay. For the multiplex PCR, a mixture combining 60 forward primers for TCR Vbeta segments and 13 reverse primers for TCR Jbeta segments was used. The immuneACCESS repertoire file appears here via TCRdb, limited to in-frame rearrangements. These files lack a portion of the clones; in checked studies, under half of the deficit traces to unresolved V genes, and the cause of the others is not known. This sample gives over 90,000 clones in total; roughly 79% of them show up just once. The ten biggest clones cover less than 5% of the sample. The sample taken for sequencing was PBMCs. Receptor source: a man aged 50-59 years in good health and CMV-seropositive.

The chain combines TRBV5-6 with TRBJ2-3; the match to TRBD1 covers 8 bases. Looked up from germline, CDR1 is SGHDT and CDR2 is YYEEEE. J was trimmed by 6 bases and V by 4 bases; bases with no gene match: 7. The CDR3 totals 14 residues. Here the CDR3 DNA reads TGTGCCAGCAGCCCCCAGGGGGCGGAGGATACGCAGTATTTT. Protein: CASSPQGAEDTQYF.

CDR3 amino acids: CSGERQGWGLDTEAFF. The CDR3 DNA sequence: TGCAGCGGAGAACGACAGGGCTGGGGACTCGACACTGAAGCTTTCTTT. The chain uses TRBV29-1 and TRBJ1-1; 7 bases are shared with TRBD1. The CDR3 runs 16 residues. V lost 7 bases and J lost 3; bases outside the gene matches: 17. The germline V gene encodes CDR1 SQVTM and CDR2 ANQGSEA.

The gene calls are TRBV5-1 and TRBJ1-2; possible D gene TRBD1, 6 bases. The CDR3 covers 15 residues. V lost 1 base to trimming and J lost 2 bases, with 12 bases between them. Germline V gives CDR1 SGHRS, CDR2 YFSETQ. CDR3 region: CASSLTGKGNYGYTF. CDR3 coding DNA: TGCGCCAGCAGCTTGACAGGGAAAGGGAACTATGGCTACACCTTC.

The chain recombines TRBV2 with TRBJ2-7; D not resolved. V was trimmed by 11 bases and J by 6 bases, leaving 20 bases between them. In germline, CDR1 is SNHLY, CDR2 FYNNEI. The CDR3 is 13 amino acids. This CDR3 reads CAGERVGGGEQYF. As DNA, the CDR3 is TGTGCCGGAGAGAGAGTCGGCGGTGGCGAGCAGTACTTC.

The CDR3, as DNA: TGTGCCAGCAGTCCGGGACAGGGGGCACTTCAGCCCCAGCATTTT. Its translation: CASSPGQGALQPQHF. This chain connects TRBV2 to TRBJ1-5; 12 bases match TRBD1. Germline CDR1 and CDR2: SNHLY and FYNNEI. This CDR3 comprises 15 residues. V gave up 5 bases and J gave up 6 bases; unmatched junction bases: 5.

The CDR3 region is CASSYVVSGIEDTQYF. CDR3 in DNA: TGTGCCAGCAGTTACGTAGTTAGCGGGATAGAAGATACGCAGTATTTT. The chain is built from TRBV6-6 and TRBJ2-3, with 8 positions matching TRBD2. This CDR3 spans 16 amino acids. Germline V gene lookup returns CDR1 MNHNY and CDR2 SVGAGI (reference sequence). Trimming took 2 bases from V and 5 from J; bases not matched to a gene: 9.

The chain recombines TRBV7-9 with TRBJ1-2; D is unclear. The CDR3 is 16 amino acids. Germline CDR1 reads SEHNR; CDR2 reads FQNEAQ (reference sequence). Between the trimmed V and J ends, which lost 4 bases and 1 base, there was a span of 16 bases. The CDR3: CASSSSGRTFNYGYTF. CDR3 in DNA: TGTGCCAGCAGCTCTTCGGGGAGAACTTTTAACTATGGCTACACCTTC.

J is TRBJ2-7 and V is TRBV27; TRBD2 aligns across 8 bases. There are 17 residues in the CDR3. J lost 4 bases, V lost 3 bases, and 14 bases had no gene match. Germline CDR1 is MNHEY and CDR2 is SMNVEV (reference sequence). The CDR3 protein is CASSLGQRTGGPYEQYF. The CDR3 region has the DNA TGTGCCAGCAGTTTGGGGCAGCGGACGGGAGGGCCTTACGAGCAGTACTTC.

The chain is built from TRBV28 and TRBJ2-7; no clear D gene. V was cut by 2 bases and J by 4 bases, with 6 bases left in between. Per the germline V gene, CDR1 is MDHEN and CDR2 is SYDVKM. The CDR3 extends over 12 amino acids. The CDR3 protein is CASSLPSYEQYF. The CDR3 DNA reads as TGTGCCAGCAGTTTACCGAGTTACGAGCAGTACTTC.

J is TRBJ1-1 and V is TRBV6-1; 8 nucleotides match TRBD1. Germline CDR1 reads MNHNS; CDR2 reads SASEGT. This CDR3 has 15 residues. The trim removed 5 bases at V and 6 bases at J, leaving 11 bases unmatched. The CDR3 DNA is TGTGCCAGCAGTACGCAGGGCACAGGGGGTTCTGAAGCTTTCTTT. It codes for CASSTQGTGGSEAFF.

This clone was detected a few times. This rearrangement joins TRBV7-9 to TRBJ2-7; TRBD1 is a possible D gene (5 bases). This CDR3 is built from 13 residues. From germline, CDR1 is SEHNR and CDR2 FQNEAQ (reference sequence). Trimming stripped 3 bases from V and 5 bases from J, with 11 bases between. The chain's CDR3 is CASSFPGFHEQYF. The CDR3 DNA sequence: TGTGCCAGCAGCTTCCCAGGGTTCCACGAGCAGTACTTC.

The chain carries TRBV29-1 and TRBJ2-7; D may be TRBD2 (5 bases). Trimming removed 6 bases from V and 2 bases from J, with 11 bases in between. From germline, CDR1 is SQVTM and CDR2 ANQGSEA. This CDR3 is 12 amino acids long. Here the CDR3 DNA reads TGCAGCGTGGGCTGGGAGACCTACGAGCAGTACTTC. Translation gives CSVGWETYEQYF.

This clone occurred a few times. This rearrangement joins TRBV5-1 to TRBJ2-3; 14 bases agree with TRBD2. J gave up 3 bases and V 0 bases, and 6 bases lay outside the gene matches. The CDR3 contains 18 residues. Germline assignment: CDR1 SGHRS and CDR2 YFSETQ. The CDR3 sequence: CASSLAGGTSGRTDTQYF. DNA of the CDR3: TGCGCCAGCAGCTTGGCCGGCGGGACTAGCGGGAGAACAGATACGCAGTATTTT.

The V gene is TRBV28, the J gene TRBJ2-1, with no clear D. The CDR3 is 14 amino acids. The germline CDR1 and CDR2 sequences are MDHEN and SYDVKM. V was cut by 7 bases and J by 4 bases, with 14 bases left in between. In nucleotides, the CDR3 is TGTGCCAGCACCTCCGCCGCACAGTACAATGAGCAGTTCTTC. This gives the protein CASTSAAQYNEQFF.

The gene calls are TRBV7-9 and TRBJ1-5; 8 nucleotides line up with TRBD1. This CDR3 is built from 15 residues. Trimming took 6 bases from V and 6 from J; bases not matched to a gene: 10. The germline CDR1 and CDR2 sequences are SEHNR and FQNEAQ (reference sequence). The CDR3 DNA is TGTGCCAGCAGTCAGACAGGGGTCCAGGGTCAGCCCCAGCATTTT. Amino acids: CASSQTGVQGQPQHF.

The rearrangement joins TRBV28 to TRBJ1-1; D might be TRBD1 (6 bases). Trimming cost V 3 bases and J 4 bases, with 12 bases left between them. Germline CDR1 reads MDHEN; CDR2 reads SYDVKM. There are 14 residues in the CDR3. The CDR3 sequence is CASSFGGAGTEAFF. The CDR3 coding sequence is TGTGCCAGCAGTTTCGGGGGGGCAGGCACTGAAGCTTTCTTT.

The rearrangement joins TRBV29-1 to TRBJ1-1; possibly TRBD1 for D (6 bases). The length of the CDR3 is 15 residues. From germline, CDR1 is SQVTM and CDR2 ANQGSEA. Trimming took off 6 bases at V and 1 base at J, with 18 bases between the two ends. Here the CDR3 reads CSVHKGGGTNTEAFF. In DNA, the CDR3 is TGCAGCGTCCATAAGGGAGGGGGGACGAACACTGAAGCTTTCTTT. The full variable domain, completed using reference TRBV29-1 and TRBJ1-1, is SAVISQKPSRDICQRGTSLTIQCQVDSQVTMMFWYRQQPGQSLTLIATANQGSEATYESGFVIDKFPISRPNLTFSTLTVSNMSPEDSSIYLCSVHKGGGTNTEAFFGQGTRLTVV.